This T cell receptor (beta chain) is from a study of chemoradiotherapy in HPV16-positive cancers. Study context: A couple of HPV16-positive patients' cells yielded candidate HPV-specific clones and common motifs.

Of note for this clone: Its antigen is not known.

Produced via immunoSEQ multiplex PCR; TCRdb's table is partial and in-frame only. This sample has around 12,000 clones; approximately 89% occur once, and the top ten carry approximately 23%. Repeated repertoire sampling spanned the course of chemoradiotherapy. General observations from the study: Candidate HPV-specific clones and E7-related TCR motifs grew in tumor during treatment. HPV-specific T cells were functionally defined from only a couple of HPV16-positive patients.

CDR3 length: 15 residues. CDR1 SGHAT and CDR2 FQNNGV come from the germline V gene. Trimming took 2 bases from V and 8 from J, leaving 15 bases between them. The sequenced sample was blood, obtained from a patient who underwent chemoradiotherapy. The V gene is TRBV11-2, the J gene TRBJ2-2; D assignment may be TRBD1 or TRBD2 (5 bases each). This sequence originates from a human donor with HPV-associated anogenital cancer. DNA of the CDR3: TGTGCCAGCAGCTTAAATTTGGGGGTGCGAGGGGAGCTGTTTTTT. Its translation is CASSLNLGVRGELFF.